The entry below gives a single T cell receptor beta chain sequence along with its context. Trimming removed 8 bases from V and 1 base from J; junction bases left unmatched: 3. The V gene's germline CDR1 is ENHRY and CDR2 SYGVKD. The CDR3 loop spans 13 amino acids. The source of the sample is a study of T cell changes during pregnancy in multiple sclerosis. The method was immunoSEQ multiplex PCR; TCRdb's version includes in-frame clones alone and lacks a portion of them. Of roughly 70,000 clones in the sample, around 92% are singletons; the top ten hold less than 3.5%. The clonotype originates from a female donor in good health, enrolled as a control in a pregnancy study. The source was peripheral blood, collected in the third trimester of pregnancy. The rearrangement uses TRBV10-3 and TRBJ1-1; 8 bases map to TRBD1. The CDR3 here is CAIVGQGNTEAFF. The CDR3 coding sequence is TGTGCCATCGTCGGACAGGGGAACACTGAAGCTTTCTTT.